This T cell receptor beta chain was sequenced during a study of blood T cell repertoires in COVID-19. Turning to the study itself: COVID-19 samples from acute and convalescent phases originated in the United States, Italy and Spain. From T cells, B-cell-depleted T cells, or PBMCs came the material, which was cDNA or gDNA.

V was clipped by 4 bases and J by 8 bases, with 14 bases between them. The CDR3 spans 13 residues. Germline lookup yields CDR1 LGHDT and CDR2 YNNKEL (reference sequence). In the authors' workflow: Scientists estimated how many nucleated cells there were by amplifying reference gene primers. Only in-frame clones appear in the TCRdb table, and some are missing; sequencing was by immunoSEQ multiplex PCR. V and J calls and clone size are given by that table; D and trimming were obtained from the DNA. Among 200,000 or so clones listed, just over 85% were seen once. This receptor was obtained from a man aged 50 to 59 with acute or convalescent COVID-19. The rearrangement links TRBV3-1 (or the pseudogene TRBV3-2) to TRBJ1-2; D is ambiguous. Sequences were obtained from peripheral blood. The CDR3 region is CASSPGVPGGYTF. CDR3 coding DNA: TGTGCCAGCAGCCCCGGGGTCCCTGGGGGCTACACCTTC.